This record concerns one T cell receptor (beta chain) sequence. The data were obtained in a study of blood T cells in healthy people across ages. CDR3 length equals 16 residues. Germline V gives CDR1 SGHVS, CDR2 FQNEAQ. V lost 8 bases, J lost 2 bases, and 8 bases stayed unmatched. It was with a sample-barcoded 5' primer and a J-beta primer mix that a second PCR of roughly 6 to 11 cycles was run. TCRdb called the 5' RACE reads again in MiXCR, with one record for every CDR3 protein. The data contain fewer than 2,000,000 distinct CDR3 sequences, about two fifths of them seen just once; the ten biggest clones take up 23%.

This clonotype was obtained from a human donor in good health. The chain carries TRBV7-8 and TRBJ1-6; 8 nucleotides align to TRBD1. The sample was blood. The CDR3 region is CASGPSDRAYNSPLHF. DNA for the CDR3: TGTGCCAGCGGCCCCTCGGACAGGGCCTATAATTCACCCCTCCACTTT.